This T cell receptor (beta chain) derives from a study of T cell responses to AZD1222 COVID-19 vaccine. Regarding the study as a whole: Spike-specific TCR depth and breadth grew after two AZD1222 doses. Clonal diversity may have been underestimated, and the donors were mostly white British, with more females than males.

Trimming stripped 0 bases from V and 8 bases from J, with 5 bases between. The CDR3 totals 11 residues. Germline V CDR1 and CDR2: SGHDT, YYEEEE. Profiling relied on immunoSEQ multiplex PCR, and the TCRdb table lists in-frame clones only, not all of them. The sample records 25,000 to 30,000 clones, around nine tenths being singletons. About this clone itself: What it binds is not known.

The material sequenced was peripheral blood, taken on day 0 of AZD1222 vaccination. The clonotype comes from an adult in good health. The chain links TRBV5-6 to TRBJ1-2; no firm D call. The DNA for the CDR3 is TGTGCCAGCAGCTTGGGAGAAGGCTACACCTTC. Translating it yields CASSLGEGYTF. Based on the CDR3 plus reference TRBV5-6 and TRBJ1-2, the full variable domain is DAGVTQSPTHLIKTRGQQVTLRCSPKSGHDTVSWYQQALGQGPQFIFQYYEEEERQRGNFPDRFSGHQFPNYSSELNVNALLLGDSALYLCASSLGEGYTFGSGTRLTVV.